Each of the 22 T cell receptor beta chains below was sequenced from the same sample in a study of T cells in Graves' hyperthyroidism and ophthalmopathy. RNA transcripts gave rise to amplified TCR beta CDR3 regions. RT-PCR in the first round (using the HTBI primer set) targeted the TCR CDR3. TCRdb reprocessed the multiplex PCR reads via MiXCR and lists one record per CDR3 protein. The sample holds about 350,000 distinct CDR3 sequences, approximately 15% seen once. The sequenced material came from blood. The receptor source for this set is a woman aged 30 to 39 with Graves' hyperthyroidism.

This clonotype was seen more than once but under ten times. The CDR3 sequence is CASSQTGTSGNNEQFF. The CDR3 DNA reads TGTGCCAGCAGCCAAACCGGGACTAGCGGAAACAATGAGCAGTTCTTC. The chain has TRBV4-2 and TRBJ2-1; 11 bases are shared with TRBD2. There are 16 residues in the CDR3. With V trimmed by 2 bases and J by 5 bases, 5 bases remained unmatched. CDR1 is LGHNA, CDR2 YNFKEQ, per germline.

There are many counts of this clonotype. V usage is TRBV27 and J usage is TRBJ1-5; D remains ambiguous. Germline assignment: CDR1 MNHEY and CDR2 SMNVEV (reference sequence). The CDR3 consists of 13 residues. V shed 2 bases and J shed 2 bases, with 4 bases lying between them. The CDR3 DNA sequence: TGTGCCAGCAGTTTACACGGCAATCAGCCCCAGCATTTT. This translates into CASSLHGNQPQHF.

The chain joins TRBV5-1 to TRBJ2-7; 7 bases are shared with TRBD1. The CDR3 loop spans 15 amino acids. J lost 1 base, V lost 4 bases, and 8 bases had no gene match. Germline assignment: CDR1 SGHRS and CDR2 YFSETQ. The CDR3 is CASSQSPTGSYEQYF. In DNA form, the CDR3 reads TGCGCCAGCAGCCAAAGTCCGACAGGGTCCTACGAGCAGTACTTC.

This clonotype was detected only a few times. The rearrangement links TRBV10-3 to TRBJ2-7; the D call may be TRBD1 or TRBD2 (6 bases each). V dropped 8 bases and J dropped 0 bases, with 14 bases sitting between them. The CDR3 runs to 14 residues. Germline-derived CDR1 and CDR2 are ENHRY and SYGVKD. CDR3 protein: CAISGAGISYEQYF. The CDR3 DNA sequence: TGTGCCATCTCGGGGGCGGGCATCTCCTACGAGCAGTACTTC.

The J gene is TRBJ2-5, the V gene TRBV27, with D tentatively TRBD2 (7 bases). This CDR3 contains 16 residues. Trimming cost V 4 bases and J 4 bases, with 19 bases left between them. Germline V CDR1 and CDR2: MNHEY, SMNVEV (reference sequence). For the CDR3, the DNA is TGTGCCAGCAGTTCCCCTAAGGGGGGGAAGGGAGAGACCCAGTACTTC. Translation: CASSSPKGGKGETQYF.

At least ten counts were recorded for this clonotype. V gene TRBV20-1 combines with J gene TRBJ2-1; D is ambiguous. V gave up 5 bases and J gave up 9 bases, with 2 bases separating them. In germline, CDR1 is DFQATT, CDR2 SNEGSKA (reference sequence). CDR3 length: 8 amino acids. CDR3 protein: CSASEQFF. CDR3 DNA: TGCAGTGCTTCTGAGCAGTTCTTC.

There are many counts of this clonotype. DNA of the CDR3: TGTGCCAGCAGTAGTGGGACTAGCGGGAGCGAGCAGTACTTC. This translates into CASSSGTSGSEQYF. This chain uses TRBV12-3 or TRBV12-4 with TRBJ2-7; 14 bases match TRBD2. Trimming at V came to 5 bases and at J to 6 bases, leaving 3 bases not matched to a gene. This CDR3 is built from 14 residues.

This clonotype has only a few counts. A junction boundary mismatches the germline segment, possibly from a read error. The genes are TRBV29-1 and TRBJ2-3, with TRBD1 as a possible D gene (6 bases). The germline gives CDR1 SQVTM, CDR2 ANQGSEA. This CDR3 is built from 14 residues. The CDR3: CSVESGDGTDAQYF. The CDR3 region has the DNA TGCAGCGTTGAATCAGGGGACGGCACAGATGCGCAGTATTTT.

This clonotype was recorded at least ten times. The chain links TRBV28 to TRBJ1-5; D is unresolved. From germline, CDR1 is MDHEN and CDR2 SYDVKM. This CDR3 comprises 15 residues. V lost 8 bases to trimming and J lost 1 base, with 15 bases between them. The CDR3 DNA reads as TGTGCCAGCTCAAAAAAGTTACGGAGCAATCAGCCCCAGCATTTT. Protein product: CASSKKLRSNQPQHF.

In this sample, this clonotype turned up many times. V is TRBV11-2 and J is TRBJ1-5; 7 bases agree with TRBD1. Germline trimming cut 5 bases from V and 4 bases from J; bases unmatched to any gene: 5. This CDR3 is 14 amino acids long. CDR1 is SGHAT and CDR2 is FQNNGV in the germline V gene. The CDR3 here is CASSPGQFNQPQHF. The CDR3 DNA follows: TGTGCCAGCAGCCCGGGACAGTTTAATCAGCCCCAGCATTTT.

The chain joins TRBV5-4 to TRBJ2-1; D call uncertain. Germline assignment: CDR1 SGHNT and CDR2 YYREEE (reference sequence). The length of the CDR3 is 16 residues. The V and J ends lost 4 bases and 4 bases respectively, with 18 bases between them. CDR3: CASSPRQTWGYNEQFF. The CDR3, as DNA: TGTGCCAGCAGCCCCAGGCAGACATGGGGTTACAATGAGCAGTTCTTC.

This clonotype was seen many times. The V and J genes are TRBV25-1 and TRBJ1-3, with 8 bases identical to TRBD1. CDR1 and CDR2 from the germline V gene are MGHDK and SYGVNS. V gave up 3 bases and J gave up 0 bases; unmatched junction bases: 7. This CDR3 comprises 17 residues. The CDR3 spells CASSEWGTGLSGNTIYF. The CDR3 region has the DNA TGTGCCAGCAGTGAGTGGGGGACAGGCCTCTCTGGAAACACCATATATTTT.

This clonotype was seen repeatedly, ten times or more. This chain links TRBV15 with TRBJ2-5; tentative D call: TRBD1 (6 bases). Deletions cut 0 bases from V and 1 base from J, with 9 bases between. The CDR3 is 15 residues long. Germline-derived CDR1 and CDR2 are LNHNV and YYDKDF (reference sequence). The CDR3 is CATSRDWDIQETQYF. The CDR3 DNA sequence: TGTGCCACCAGCAGAGATTGGGACATCCAAGAGACCCAGTACTTC.

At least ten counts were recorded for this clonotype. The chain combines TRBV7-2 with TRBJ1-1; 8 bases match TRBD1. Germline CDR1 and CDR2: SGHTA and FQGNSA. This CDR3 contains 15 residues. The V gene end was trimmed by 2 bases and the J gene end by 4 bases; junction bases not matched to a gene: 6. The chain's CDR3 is CASSLWGQVTTEAFF. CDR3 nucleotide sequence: TGTGCCAGCAGCTTATGGGGACAGGTTACCACTGAAGCTTTCTTT.

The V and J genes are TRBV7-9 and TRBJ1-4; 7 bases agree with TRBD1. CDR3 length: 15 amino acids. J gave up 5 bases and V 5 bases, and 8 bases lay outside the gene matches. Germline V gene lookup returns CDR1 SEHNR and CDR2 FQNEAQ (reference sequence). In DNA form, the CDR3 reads TGTGCCAGCAGCCAAGGCGGGACAGTGAATGAAAAACTGTTTTTT. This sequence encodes CASSQGGTVNEKLFF. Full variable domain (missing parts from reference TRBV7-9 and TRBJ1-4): DTGVSQNPRHKITKRGQNVTFRCDPISEHNRLYWYRQTLGQGPEFLTYFQNEAQLEKSRLLSDRFSAERPKGSFSTLEIQRTEQGDSAMYLCASSQGGTVNEKLFFGSGTQLSVL.

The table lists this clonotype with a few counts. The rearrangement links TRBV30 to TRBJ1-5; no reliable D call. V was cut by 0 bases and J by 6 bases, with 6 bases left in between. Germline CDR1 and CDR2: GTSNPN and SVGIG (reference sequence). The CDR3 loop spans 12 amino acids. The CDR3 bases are TGTGCCTGGAGTGTACAAGGTCAGCCCCAGCATTTT. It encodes CAWSVQGQPQHF.

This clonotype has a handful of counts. The CDR3 nucleotides are TGTGCCAGCAGCTCCTCCCTGGGTGACTATGGCTACACCTTC. Translating gives CASSSSLGDYGYTF. The chain combines TRBV7-9 with TRBJ1-2; no reliable D call. V gave up 4 bases and J gave up 3 bases, with 12 bases separating them. Looked up from germline, CDR1 is SEHNR and CDR2 is FQNEAQ (reference sequence). The CDR3 is 14 residues long.

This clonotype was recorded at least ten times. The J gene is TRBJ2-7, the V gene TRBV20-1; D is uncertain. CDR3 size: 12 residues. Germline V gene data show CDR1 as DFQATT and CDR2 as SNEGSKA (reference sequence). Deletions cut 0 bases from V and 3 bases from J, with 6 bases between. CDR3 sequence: CSARERIYEQYF. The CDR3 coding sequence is TGCAGTGCTAGAGAGAGAATCTACGAGCAGTACTTC.

The chain's CDR3 is CSARELGTAYGYTF. The CDR3 DNA sequence: TGCAGTGCTAGAGAACTCGGGACAGCGTACGGCTACACCTTC. The chain combines TRBV20-1 with TRBJ1-2; 7 bases are a match to TRBD1. The CDR3 covers 14 residues. J lost 8 bases, V lost 0 bases, and 9 bases had no gene match. Germline CDR1 and CDR2: DFQATT and SNEGSKA (reference sequence).

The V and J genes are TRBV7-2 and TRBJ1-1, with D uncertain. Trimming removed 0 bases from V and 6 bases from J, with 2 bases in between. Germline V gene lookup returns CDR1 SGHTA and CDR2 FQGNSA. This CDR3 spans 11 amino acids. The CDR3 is CASSLAAEAFF. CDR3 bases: TGTGCCAGCAGCTTAGCCGCTGAAGCTTTCTTT.

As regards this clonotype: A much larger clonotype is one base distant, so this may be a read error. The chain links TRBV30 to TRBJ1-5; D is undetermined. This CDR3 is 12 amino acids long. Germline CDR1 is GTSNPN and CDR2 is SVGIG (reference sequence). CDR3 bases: TGTGCCTGGAGTAATGGCAATCGGCCCCAGCATTTT. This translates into CAWSNGNRPQHF. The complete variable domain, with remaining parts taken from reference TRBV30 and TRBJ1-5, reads SQTIHQWPATLVQPVGSPLSLECTVEGTSNPNLYWYRQAAGRGLQLLFYSVGIGQISSEVPQNLSASRPQDRQFILSSKKLLLSDSGFYLCAWSNGNRPQHFGDGTRLSIL.

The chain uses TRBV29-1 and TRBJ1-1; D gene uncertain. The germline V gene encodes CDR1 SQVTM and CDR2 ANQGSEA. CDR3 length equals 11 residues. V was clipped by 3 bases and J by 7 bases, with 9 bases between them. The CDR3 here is CSVDEGGEAFF. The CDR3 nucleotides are TGCAGCGTTGACGAGGGAGGTGAAGCTTTCTTT.